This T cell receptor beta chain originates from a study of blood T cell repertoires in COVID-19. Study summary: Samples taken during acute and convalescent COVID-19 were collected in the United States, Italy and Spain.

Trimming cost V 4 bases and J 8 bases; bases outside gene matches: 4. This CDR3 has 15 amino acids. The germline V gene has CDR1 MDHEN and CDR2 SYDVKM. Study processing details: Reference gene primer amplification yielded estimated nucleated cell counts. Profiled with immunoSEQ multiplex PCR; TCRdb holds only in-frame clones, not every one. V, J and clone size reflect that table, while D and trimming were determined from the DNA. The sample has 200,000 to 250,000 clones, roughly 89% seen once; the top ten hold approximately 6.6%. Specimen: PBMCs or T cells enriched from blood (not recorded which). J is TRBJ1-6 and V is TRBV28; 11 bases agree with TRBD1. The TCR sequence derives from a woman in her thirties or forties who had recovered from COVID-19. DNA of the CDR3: TGTGCCAGCAGTTCTCGGACAGGGGGCGATTCACCCCTCCACTTT. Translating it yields CASSSRTGGDSPLHF. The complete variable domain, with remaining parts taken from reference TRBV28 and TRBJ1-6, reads DVKVTQSSRYLVKRTGEKVFLECVQDMDHENMFWYRQDPGLGLRLIYFSYDVKMKEKGDIPEGYSVSREKKERFSLILESASTNQTSMYLCASSSRTGGDSPLHFGNGTRLTVT.